A single sample is the source of the 27 T cell receptor beta chains below, sequenced in a study of PD-1 blockade in classical Hodgkin lymphoma. Only in-frame clones appear in the TCRdb table, and some are missing; sequencing was by immunoSEQ multiplex PCR. The table lists approximately 30,000 clones, roughly 72% of them singletons. Specified time point: cycle 4 day 1 (C4D1), after around six weeks of nivolumab. Patients all relapsed after autologous stem cell transplantation, and there was variation in brentuximab vedotin exposure. The sequencing here drew on peripheral blood mononuclear cells (PBMCs), taken before the fourth cycle of nivolumab. These receptors originate from a human donor with classical Hodgkin lymphoma.

The chain joins TRBV4-1 to TRBJ2-2; maybe TRBD2 (5 bases). Germline lookup yields CDR1 MGHRA and CDR2 YSYEKL. The CDR3 extends over 16 amino acids. Trimming stripped 0 bases from V and 1 base from J, with 9 bases between. CDR3 loop: CASSQDTAGNTGELFF. The CDR3 bases are TGCGCCAGCAGCCAAGATACTGCGGGGAACACCGGGGAGCTGTTTTTT.

V gene TRBV19 combines with J gene TRBJ1-1; the D gene is possibly TRBD1 (5 bases). The V gene's germline CDR1 is LNHDA and CDR2 SQIVND (reference sequence). CDR3 size: 14 residues. V lost 1 base and J lost 1, with 7 bases in between. Here the CDR3 reads CASSIGQGNTEAFF. CDR3 nucleotides: TGTGCCAGTAGTATAGGCCAGGGGAACACTGAAGCTTTCTTT. Drawing the rest from reference TRBV19 and TRBJ1-1, the complete variable domain is DGGITQSPKYLFRKEGQNVTLSCEQNLNHDAMYWYRQDPGQGLRLIYYSQIVNDFQKGDIAEGYSVSREKKESFPLTVTSAQKNPTAFYLCASSIGQGNTEAFFGQGTRLTVV.

V usage is TRBV30 and J usage is TRBJ2-5; no reliable D call. This CDR3 is built from 17 residues. Germline V gene sequence: CDR1 GTSNPN, CDR2 SVGIG (reference sequence). Trimming stripped 0 bases from V and 1 base from J, with 18 bases between. CDR3 loop: CAWSVRRTGASQETQYF. CDR3 in DNA: TGTGCCTGGAGTGTCCGGCGAACGGGCGCTAGCCAAGAGACCCAGTACTTC. Based on the CDR3 plus reference TRBV30 and TRBJ2-5, the full variable domain is SQTIHQWPATLVQPVGSPLSLECTVEGTSNPNLYWYRQAAGRGLQLLFYSVGIGQISSEVPQNLSASRPQDRQFILSSKKLLLSDSGFYLCAWSVRRTGASQETQYFGPGTRLLVL.

A few counts support this clone. The chain has TRBV6-6 and TRBJ2-5; 9 bases map to TRBD1. Germline V lookup: CDR1 MNHNY, CDR2 SVGAGI (reference sequence). V was clipped by 8 bases and J by 5 bases; unmatched bases: 3. This CDR3 is built from 12 residues. The CDR3 loop reads CASDRGWETQYF. CDR3 sequence (DNA): TGTGCCAGCGACAGGGGGTGGGAGACCCAGTACTTC.

The chain links TRBV25-1 to TRBJ1-2, with D maybe TRBD1 (5 bases). With 3 bases removed from V and 4 bases from J, the gap between germline ends came to 12 bases. The CDR3 runs to 14 residues. Germline CDR1 MGHDK, CDR2 SYGVNS. CDR3 amino acids: CASSEPGPTYGYTF. The CDR3, as DNA: TGTGCCAGCAGTGAGCCGGGACCGACCTATGGCTACACCTTC.

J is TRBJ2-7 and V is TRBV7-9, with D possibly matching TRBD2 (5 bases). With 0 bases removed from V and 1 base from J, the gap between germline ends came to 7 bases. The CDR3 totals 14 residues. Germline lookup yields CDR1 SEHNR and CDR2 FQNEAQ (reference sequence). CDR3 DNA sequence: TGTGCCAGCAGCTTAGCGGAGGTTTCCTACGAGCAGTACTTC. Encoded protein: CASSLAEVSYEQYF.

The chain joins TRBV19 to TRBJ1-3; no clear D. Germline V gene sequence: CDR1 LNHDA, CDR2 SQIVND (reference sequence). The CDR3 loop spans 16 amino acids. With 3 bases removed from V and 0 bases from J, the gap between germline ends came to 12 bases. CDR3: CASSIDRLSSGNTIYF. The CDR3 region has the DNA TGTGCCAGTAGTATTGACCGACTGAGCTCTGGAAACACCATATATTTT.

This sequence joins TRBV18 and TRBJ2-2, with no clear D. The V and J ends lost 2 bases and 1 base respectively, with 8 bases between them. The CDR3 has 15 amino acids. Germline loops: CDR1 KGHSH, CDR2 LQKENI. In DNA, the CDR3 is TGTGCCAGCTCACCAGGGTCCTTGAACACCGGGGAGCTGTTTTTT. The encoded protein is CASSPGSLNTGELFF.

J is TRBJ1-2 and V is TRBV27, with 9 positions matching TRBD1. The CDR3 spans 13 residues. V shed 3 bases, J shed 8 bases, and the junction held 4 bases outside the gene matches. Germline V CDR1 and CDR2: MNHEY, SMNVEV (reference sequence). The CDR3 region has the DNA TGTGCCAGCAGTTTCATCGGACAGGGGGGCTACACCTTC. Amino acids: CASSFIGQGGYTF.

The chain uses TRBV10-2 and TRBJ2-1, with no clear D. Trimming removed 3 bases from V and 1 base from J, with 16 bases in between. This CDR3 spans 17 amino acids. The V gene's germline CDR1 is WSHSY and CDR2 SAAADI. This chain's CDR3 is CASSDSWATDSYNEQFF. In nucleotides, the CDR3 is TGCGCCAGCAGTGATAGTTGGGCCACAGATTCCTACAATGAGCAGTTCTTC.

The table lists this clone with a few counts. The chain recombines TRBV2 with TRBJ1-6; 9 bases fit TRBD1. The CDR3 is made up of 15 amino acids. The ends lost 4 bases at V and 10 bases at J; junction bases unmatched: 8. The germline V gene encodes CDR1 SNHLY and CDR2 FYNNEI. The CDR3 loop reads CASSVDRGGQSPLHF. DNA for the CDR3: TGTGCCAGCAGTGTGGACAGGGGCGGACAATCACCCCTCCACTTT.

The J gene is TRBJ1-5, the V gene TRBV19; tentatively, D is TRBD1 (6 bases). Trimming shortened V by 1 base and J by 0 bases, and 13 bases separated the two germline ends. This CDR3 is built from 17 residues. The V gene's germline CDR1 is LNHDA and CDR2 SQIVND (reference sequence). The CDR3 bases are TGTGCCAGTAGTATAGCGTCCAGGGGATATAGCAATCAGCCCCAGCATTTT. Translation: CASSIASRGYSNQPQHF.

This chain joins TRBV11-3 and TRBJ2-1; tentative D call: TRBD2 (5 bases). The CDR3 contains 13 residues. Looked up from germline, CDR1 is SGHNT and CDR2 is YENEEA. Trimming took 5 bases from V and 6 from J, leaving 11 bases between them. In nucleotides, the CDR3 is TGTGCCAGCAGCCGCGGGTCGGGCAATGAGCAGTTCTTC. It codes for CASSRGSGNEQFF.

The genes are TRBV29-1 and TRBJ1-1, with TRBD1 matching over 8 bases. The CDR3 has 13 amino acids. After removal of 5 bases from V and 7 bases from J, the junction contained 9 bases not matched to a gene. Per germline, CDR1 SQVTM and CDR2 ANQGSEA. The CDR3 DNA reads TGCAGCGTTACCCTAGTCGGGACAGGTGAAGCTTTCTTT. This codes for CSVTLVGTGEAFF.

The V gene is TRBV18, the J gene TRBJ2-5, with unresolved D. CDR1 and CDR2 (germline): KGHSH, LQKENI. There are 12 residues in the CDR3. V lost 2 bases to trimming and J lost 4 bases, with 5 bases between them. This CDR3 reads CASSPIGETQYF. CDR3 in DNA: TGTGCCAGCTCACCAATAGGAGAGACCCAGTACTTC.

This chain links TRBV28 with TRBJ1-1, with D possibly matching TRBD1 (6 bases). The V gene lost 4 bases and the J gene lost 3 bases, with 15 bases spanning the gap. This CDR3 contains 15 residues. Germline V lookup: CDR1 MDHEN, CDR2 SYDVKM. The CDR3 spells CASSWTTGRDTEAFF. For the CDR3, the DNA is TGTGCCAGCAGTTGGACCACAGGGAGGGACACTGAAGCTTTCTTT.

This clone was found a few times. The genes are TRBV28 and TRBJ1-2, with 10 bases fitting TRBD1. The CDR3 consists of 17 residues. Germline CDR1 reads MDHEN; CDR2 reads SYDVKM. V lost 6 bases, J lost 5 bases, and 15 bases stayed unmatched. The DNA of the CDR3 is TGTGCCAGCAGCCTTTCACGACAGGGGGCGCGGGGTTATGGCTACACCTTC. Its translation is CASSLSRQGARGYGYTF.

This sequence joins TRBV7-3 and TRBJ2-1; the D gene is possibly TRBD1 (5 bases). V was pared by 1 base and J by 1 base, with 5 bases between. Germline CDR1 is SGHTA and CDR2 is FQGTGA. This CDR3 has 14 amino acids. The CDR3 is CASSLKGSYNEQFF. The DNA for the CDR3 is TGTGCCAGCAGCTTAAAGGGGTCCTACAATGAGCAGTTCTTC.

This clone appeared a single time. The rearrangement links TRBV7-8 to TRBJ2-5; 10 nucleotides line up with TRBD1. Losses at the gene ends were 4 bases for V and 5 bases for J; bases not matched to a gene: 7. Germline CDR1 and CDR2: SGHVS and FQNEAQ. The CDR3 has 15 residues. In DNA form, the CDR3 reads TGTGCCAGCAGCTCCCGGGACAGGGGTGCGGAGACCCAGTACTTC. Its translation: CASSSRDRGAETQYF.

V is TRBV7-2 and J is TRBJ1-2; 9 bases fit TRBD1. The J segment lost 4 bases and the V segment lost 5 bases, leaving 8 bases of the junction unmatched. The CDR3 runs 15 residues. Germline values: CDR1 SGHTA, CDR2 FQGNSA. In DNA, the CDR3 is TGTGCCAGCAGCACCGGGACAGGGTTGCCCTATGGCTACACCTTC. Amino acids: CASSTGTGLPYGYTF.

The table lists this clone with a count of one. This chain uses TRBV10-3 with TRBJ2-7, with 8 bases aligning to TRBD1. V shed 8 bases and J 2 bases; nucleotides not matched to a gene: 8. The CDR3 is 14 amino acids. The germline CDR1 and CDR2 sequences are ENHRY and SYGVKD. CDR3 residues: CAIRSGTGAYEQYF. CDR3 nucleotides: TGTGCCATCCGATCCGGGACAGGAGCCTACGAGCAGTACTTC.

The chain is built from TRBV10-3 and TRBJ1-2; unclear D gene. Looked up from germline, CDR1 is ENHRY and CDR2 is SYGVKD. V lost 8 bases and J lost 0, with 10 bases in between. The CDR3 contains 13 residues. The CDR3, as DNA: TGTGCCATCGCACTAGATCCTAACTATGGCTACACCTTC. Its protein product is CAIALDPNYGYTF.

The rearrangement links TRBV19 to TRBJ1-1, with no clear D. Between the trimmed V and J ends, which lost 5 bases and 3 bases, there was a span of 7 bases. The CDR3 has 12 residues. Per the germline V gene, CDR1 is LNHDA and CDR2 is SQIVND (reference sequence). The CDR3: CASSWRDTEAFF. The CDR3 DNA reads TGTGCCAGTAGTTGGCGGGACACTGAAGCTTTCTTT.

The J gene is TRBJ1-3, the V gene TRBV7-2; no firm D call. Germline assignment: CDR1 SGHTA and CDR2 FQGNSA. The germline V and J ends were trimmed by 2 bases and 5 bases, with 4 bases remaining between them. The CDR3 totals 12 residues. CDR3 region: CASSLSRNTIYF. CDR3 coding DNA: TGTGCCAGCAGCTTAAGTAGAAACACCATATATTTT.

This chain connects TRBV19 to TRBJ2-5; tentatively, D is TRBD1 or TRBD2 (5 bases each). CDR3 length: 16 residues. Germline V lookup: CDR1 LNHDA, CDR2 SQIVND (reference sequence). Trimming removed 4 bases at V and 4 bases at J, with 19 bases between. The CDR3 loop is CASSTYYGTLGETQYF. The CDR3 nucleotides are TGTGCCAGTAGTACCTACTACGGGACGTTGGGAGAGACCCAGTACTTC.

In its sample, this clone was seen a few times. V usage is TRBV7-8 and J usage is TRBJ2-3; a weak D match, TRBD2 (7 bases). The CDR3 covers 15 residues. CDR1 SGHVS and CDR2 FQNEAQ come from the germline V gene. The V end lost 5 bases, the J end lost 0 bases, and 12 bases lay between the germline ends. The CDR3 spells CASSGRGGSTDTQYF. CDR3 DNA sequence: TGTGCCAGCAGCGGAAGGGGGGGGAGCACAGATACGCAGTATTTT.

V gene TRBV7-9 combines with J gene TRBJ1-1; D is undetermined. This CDR3 is 11 amino acids long. The germline V and J ends were trimmed by 4 bases and 4 bases, with 4 bases remaining between them. The germline V gene encodes CDR1 SEHNR and CDR2 FQNEAQ (reference sequence). CDR3 region: CASSYSTEAFF. The CDR3 coding sequence is TGTGCCAGCAGCTATAGCACTGAAGCTTTCTTT.